This T cell receptor beta chain stems from a study of blood T cell repertoires in COVID-19. On the study more broadly: From the United States, Italy and Spain came samples of acute and convalescent COVID-19.

Patients in Seattle were enrolled during active infection, then followed longitudinally. Note on this clone: Other DNA sequences within the sample encode an identical CDR3.

Method: immunoSEQ multiplex PCR; TCRdb's copy keeps in-frame clones and lacks some. The sample carries 310,000 or so clones, roughly 86% recorded once. This TCR came from a young man with COVID-19, enrolled during active disease. The sequencing sample was made of peripheral blood.

The CDR3 spells CATSDLGTGTDTQYF. For the CDR3, the DNA is TGTGCCACCAGTGATTTGGGGACAGGGACGGATACGCAGTATTTT. The chain uses TRBV24-1 and TRBJ2-3, with 9 bases matching TRBD1. This CDR3 is built from 15 residues. CDR1 and CDR2 from the germline V gene are KGHDR and SFDVKD. The junction had 3 bases not matched to a gene; V was cut back by 0 bases and J by 6 bases.